These 25 T cell receptor beta chains originate from one sample sequenced in a study of response to subunit inactivated influenza vaccine. One entry per CDR3 protein, called by TCRdb with MiXCR from the RT-PCR reads. The sample carries under 950,000 distinct CDR3 sequences, around 20% recorded once. The sequencing here drew on PBMCs from blood, taken 5 to 6 days after vaccination. The receptors were gathered from a man aged 50 or older who received an inactivated influenza vaccine.

This clonotype has only a few counts. The genes are TRBV12-3 or TRBV12-4 and TRBJ2-7; D tentatively reads TRBD1 or TRBD2 (5 bases each). The V gene lost 1 base and the J gene lost 2 bases, with 12 bases spanning the gap. The CDR3 is 15 amino acids. The CDR3 sequence is CASSLDSRGPYEQYF. Here the CDR3 DNA reads TGTGCCAGCAGTTTAGACTCACGGGGCCCCTACGAGCAGTACTTC.

The chain links TRBV18 to TRBJ2-7; 10 nucleotides line up with TRBD1. The CDR3 loop spans 14 amino acids. Germline loops: CDR1 KGHSH, CDR2 LQKENI. V gave up 3 bases and J gave up 6 bases; unmatched junction bases: 5. The DNA of the CDR3 is TGTGCCAGCTCACCCGTCGGGGACAGGGGCGAGCAGTACTTC. Amino acid sequence: CASSPVGDRGEQYF.

J is TRBJ2-3 and V is TRBV5-1; TRBD2 matches 10 bases. In germline, CDR1 is SGHRS, CDR2 YFSETQ. Trimming cost V 0 bases and J 3 bases; bases outside gene matches: 7. The CDR3 has 17 residues. The CDR3 is CASSLAKTSGATDTQYF. CDR3 DNA sequence: TGCGCCAGCAGCTTGGCCAAAACTAGCGGGGCAACAGATACGCAGTATTTT. The full variable domain, completed using reference TRBV5-1 and TRBJ2-3, is KAGVTQTPRYLIKTRGQQVTLSCSPISGHRSVSWYQQTPGQGLQFLFEYFSETQRNKGNFPGRFSGRQFSNSRSEMNVSTLELGDSALYLCASSLAKTSGATDTQYFGPGTRLTVL.

The chain couples TRBV5-1 to TRBJ2-3; a possible D gene is TRBD2 (6 bases). The V end was cut by 0 bases, the J end by 0 bases, with 17 bases between. The germline V gene encodes CDR1 SGHRS and CDR2 YFSETQ. This CDR3 is built from 18 residues. CDR3: CASSLVRSGDTSTDTQYF. The CDR3 nucleotides are TGCGCCAGCAGCTTGGTCCGGTCGGGGGATACTAGCACAGATACGCAGTATTTT.

The chain recombines TRBV7-9 with TRBJ2-7; perhaps D is TRBD1 or TRBD2 (6 bases each). V was clipped by 4 bases and J by 3 bases, with 16 bases between them. CDR1 and CDR2 from the germline V gene are SEHNR and FQNEAQ (reference sequence). The CDR3 consists of 15 residues. DNA of the CDR3: TGTGCCAGCAGCTCAGAGGGGGGCTTCTTCTACGAGCAGTACTTC. It translates to CASSSEGGFFYEQYF.

Only a few counts were recorded for this clonotype. The chain combines TRBV20-1 with TRBJ2-3; D remains ambiguous. Germline CDR1 is DFQATT and CDR2 is SNEGSKA (reference sequence). Trimming took off 6 bases at V and 1 base at J, with 17 bases between the two ends. The CDR3 is 15 residues long. CDR3 coding DNA: TGCAGTGCCGGACCCCGGGCCGGCGGCACAGATACGCAGTATTTT. Its translation is CSAGPRAGGTDTQYF.

The V gene is TRBV20-1, the J gene TRBJ2-7; TRBD1 is a possible D gene (5 bases). The CDR3 contains 13 residues. CDR1 is DFQATT and CDR2 is SNEGSKA in the germline V gene (reference sequence). Trimming left V 5 bases short and J 3 bases short, with 14 bases between. CDR3 sequence: CSAQQGIGYEQYF. DNA for the CDR3: TGCAGTGCTCAGCAGGGTATCGGCTACGAGCAGTACTTC.

As DNA, the CDR3 is TGCAGTGCTAGAGAATCATGGCCAGAAGCTTTCTTT. It translates to CSARESWPEAFF. The rearrangement links TRBV20-1 to TRBJ1-1; D is ambiguous. V was trimmed by 0 bases and J by 8 bases, leaving 10 bases between them. Per germline, CDR1 DFQATT and CDR2 SNEGSKA (reference sequence). CDR3 length: 12 amino acids.

This clonotype appeared many times. The chain links TRBV20-1 to TRBJ1-1; D not certain. Germline loops: CDR1 DFQATT, CDR2 SNEGSKA (reference sequence). The CDR3 covers 13 residues. Trimming stripped 6 bases from V and 0 bases from J, with 11 bases between. CDR3 region: CSASGTMNTEAFF. CDR3 DNA: TGCAGTGCCTCGGGCACTATGAACACTGAAGCTTTCTTT.

In its sample, this clonotype was seen a few times. This sequence joins TRBV11-2 and TRBJ1-4; 7 bases fit TRBD1. V shed 4 bases, J shed 3 bases, and the junction held 8 bases outside the gene matches. The V gene's germline CDR1 is SGHAT and CDR2 FQNNGV. This CDR3 is built from 16 residues. The CDR3, as DNA: TGTGCCAGCAGCTCTAGGTACAGGGGATCTAATGAAAAACTGTTTTTT. Translation: CASSSRYRGSNEKLFF.

This clonotype was counted only a few times. The CDR3 DNA sequence: TGTGCCAGCAGTTTAAGATCCCAGCGGCTTAACAATGAGCAGTTCTTC. Protein: CASSLRSQRLNNEQFF. The genes are TRBV28 and TRBJ2-1; TRBD2 might be the D (5 bases). Germline V gives CDR1 MDHEN, CDR2 SYDVKM. Between the trimmed V and J ends, which lost 2 bases and 5 bases, there was a span of 16 bases. The CDR3 spans 16 residues.

This clonotype was observed many times. The V and J genes are TRBV12-3 or TRBV12-4 and TRBJ2-3; D perhaps matches TRBD2 (6 bases). CDR3 length equals 12 residues. Trimming shortened V by 5 bases and J by 4 bases, and 7 bases separated the two germline ends. The CDR3: CASSRLADTQYF. CDR3 bases: TGTGCCAGCAGTCGACTAGCAGATACGCAGTATTTT.

The rearrangement links TRBV12-3 or TRBV12-4 to TRBJ1-1; 8 nucleotides line up with TRBD1. The J segment lost 3 bases and the V segment lost 4 bases, leaving 10 bases of the junction unmatched. The CDR3 runs 16 residues. The CDR3: CASSSQQGGLDTEAFF. DNA for the CDR3: TGTGCCAGCAGTTCACAACAGGGGGGACTGGACACTGAAGCTTTCTTT.

A few counts support this clonotype. The chain employs TRBV7-8 and TRBJ2-4; D not certain. Trimming pared 2 bases from V and 6 bases from J, leaving 11 bases between. The CDR3 has 14 amino acids. Germline values: CDR1 SGHVS, CDR2 FQNEAQ. The CDR3 nucleotides read TGTGCCAGCAGCTTATCCCGATCTGTAAACATTCAGTACTTC. Translating gives CASSLSRSVNIQYF.

There are a few counts of this clonotype. The rearrangement joins TRBV7-9 to TRBJ2-7; 10 positions agree with TRBD2. CDR3 length equals 14 residues. V was clipped by 5 bases and J by 5 bases; unmatched bases: 6. Germline V lookup: CDR1 SEHNR, CDR2 FQNEAQ (reference sequence). CDR3 loop: CASSTGLAVHEQYF. In DNA form, the CDR3 reads TGTGCCAGCAGCACCGGACTAGCGGTACACGAGCAGTACTTC.

The CDR3 loop is CASSRSGGKQETQYF. CDR3 DNA: TGTGCCAGCAGCCGATCAGGGGGGAAACAAGAGACCCAGTACTTC. The chain joins TRBV12-3 or TRBV12-4 to TRBJ2-5, with D possibly TRBD1 on 7 matching bases. The germline V and J ends were trimmed by 6 bases and 2 bases, with 16 bases remaining between them. CDR3 size: 15 residues.

This clonotype was counted a few times. The rearrangement links TRBV18 to TRBJ1-2; tentatively, D is TRBD1 (5 bases). V was cut by 3 bases and J by 8 bases, with 13 bases left in between. The CDR3 runs to 13 residues. Germline CDR1 is KGHSH and CDR2 is LQKENI. The CDR3 reads CASSPQGVQGYTF. The CDR3 nucleotides are TGTGCCAGCTCACCCCAGGGTGTGCAGGGCTACACCTTC.

Points on this clonotype: The junction differs from germline at one of its ends, possibly a read error. Written as DNA, the CDR3 is TGTGCCATCAGTCCCTTACAGGGCACTACCGCTGGGGCCAACGTCCTGACTTTC. Its protein product is CAISPLQGTTAGANVLTF. The V call is TRBV12-3 or TRBV12-4, the J call TRBJ2-6; perhaps TRBD1 as D (6 bases). This CDR3 has 18 residues.

This clonotype was observed a few times. This chain connects TRBV12-3 or TRBV12-4 to TRBJ2-7, with D perhaps given as TRBD1 or TRBD2 (5 bases each). The CDR3 contains 15 residues. Trimming left V 4 bases short and J 3 bases short, with 16 bases between. Written as DNA, the CDR3 is TGTGCCAGCAGTTCCCTGTGGGGGTACAGCTACGAGCAGTACTTC. Its translation: CASSSLWGYSYEQYF.

The chain couples TRBV25-1 to TRBJ2-2; the D gene is possibly TRBD1 (6 bases). Looked up from germline, CDR1 is MGHDK and CDR2 is SYGVNS. This CDR3 contains 14 residues. Trimming cost V 8 bases and J 4 bases, with 14 bases left between them. CDR3 amino acids: CASGRTAGTGELFF. CDR3 DNA sequence: TGTGCCAGCGGACGGACAGCCGGCACCGGGGAGCTGTTTTTT.

This clonotype was picked up a small number of times. V and J are TRBV7-2 and TRBJ2-3, with 10 bases aligning to TRBD1. CDR1 is SGHTA, CDR2 FQGNSA, per germline. The CDR3 sequence is 17 residues long. V shed 1 base and J 3 bases; nucleotides not matched to a gene: 7. The chain's CDR3 is CASSLGQGALGTDTQYF. In nucleotides, the CDR3 is TGTGCCAGCAGCTTAGGACAGGGGGCGCTCGGGACAGATACGCAGTATTTT.

The CDR3 coding sequence is TGCAGCGTTGAAGGCCGGGGGGACGAGCAGTACTTC. Its translation is CSVEGRGDEQYF. The V call is TRBV29-1, the J call TRBJ2-7; TRBD2 aligns across 7 bases. The germline CDR1 and CDR2 sequences are SQVTM and ANQGSEA. This CDR3 contains 12 residues. Trimming took 1 base from V and 5 from J; bases not matched to a gene: 2.

This clonotype was seen only a few times. The chain is built from TRBV7-2 and TRBJ2-7; perhaps TRBD1 as D (6 bases). Trimming left V 0 bases short and J 3 bases short, with 9 bases between. This CDR3 is 14 amino acids long. Germline V gene sequence: CDR1 SGHTA, CDR2 FQGNSA. The CDR3 here is CASSLAVGGYEQYF. The CDR3 region has the DNA TGTGCCAGCAGCTTAGCGGTAGGGGGCTACGAGCAGTACTTC.

This clonotype has a handful of counts. This sequence joins TRBV11-1 and TRBJ2-1, with 8 positions matching TRBD1. Germline loops: CDR1 SGHAT, CDR2 FQDESV (reference sequence). The CDR3 sequence is 16 residues long. The junction had 14 bases not matched to a gene; V was cut back by 5 bases and J by 8 bases. The CDR3: CASSLRTGWPRDEQFF. The CDR3 DNA sequence: TGTGCCAGCAGCCTCCGGACAGGGTGGCCCCGGGATGAGCAGTTCTTC.

The chain joins TRBV5-1 to TRBJ2-1; 9 bases fit TRBD2. Germline V CDR1 and CDR2: SGHRS, YFSETQ. The CDR3 sequence is 16 residues long. J lost 3 bases, V lost 4 bases, and 8 bases had no gene match. In nucleotides, the CDR3 is TGCGCCAGCAGCCTGGGCCCTAGCGGGATCTACAATGAGCAGTTCTTC. This gives the protein CASSLGPSGIYNEQFF.